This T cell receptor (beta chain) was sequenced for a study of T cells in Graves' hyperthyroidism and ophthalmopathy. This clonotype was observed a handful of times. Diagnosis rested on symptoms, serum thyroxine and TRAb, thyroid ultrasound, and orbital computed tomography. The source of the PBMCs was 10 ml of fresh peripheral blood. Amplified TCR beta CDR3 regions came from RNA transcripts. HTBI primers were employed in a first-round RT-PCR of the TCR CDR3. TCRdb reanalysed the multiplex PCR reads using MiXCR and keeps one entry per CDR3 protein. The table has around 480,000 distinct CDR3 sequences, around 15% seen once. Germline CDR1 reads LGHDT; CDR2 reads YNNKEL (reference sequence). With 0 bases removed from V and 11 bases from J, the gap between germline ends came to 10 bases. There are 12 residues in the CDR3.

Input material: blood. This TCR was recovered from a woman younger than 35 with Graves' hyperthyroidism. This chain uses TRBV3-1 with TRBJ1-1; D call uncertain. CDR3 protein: CASSQDPLGAFF. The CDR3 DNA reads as TGTGCCAGCAGCCAAGACCCTTTGGGGGCTTTCTTT.